This paragraph covers one TCR beta chain sequence. This clone's antigen is unknown. No base-level quality is on record; no much larger clone is a single base apart. This sample's time point label indicates: more than three weeks on oral tofacitinib. Read against the paper, the sample's treatment or condition label means: oral pan-JAK inhibitor, 5-10 mg twice daily. Lesional scalp punch biopsies and peripheral blood were obtained from alopecia areata patients. After PBMCs were isolated by density centrifugation and stained for CD3, CD4 and CD8, a FACSAria was used to sort CD4+ and CD8+ T cells. Library generation was performed with the immunoSEQ multiplex PCR assay. For TCR sequencing, RNA was extracted from every sample and reverse transcribed into cDNA to serve as template. SuperScript III was used to make first-strand cDNA, primed with a 2:1 mix of oligo-dT and random hexamers. Amplification bias was assessed with a synthetic immune receptor repertoire, and residual bias was removed computationally. The published analysis was carried out like this. Raw reads were preprocessed to remove errors, and CDR3 was defined by IMGT conventions from the conserved cysteine to phenylalanine. To get clonality, Shannon entropy was normalized by log2 of the number of productive unique TCRs and the result was subtracted from 1. CD4 or CD8 identity of scalp clones was inferred by cross-referencing scalp TCRbeta sequences with sorted blood CD4 and CD8 repertoires. TCRdb stores this immuneACCESS table with in-frame sequences only. Part of the clones is absent; in the studies checked, under half of the shortfall reflects unresolved V genes, and no reason is known for the rest. D and trimming come from the DNA, and the V and J calls and clone size come from that table. Across this sample there are about 210,000 clones, with around 66% seen only once. The top ten clones comprise about 4% of the sample.

The germline V gene specifies SGHAT as CDR1 and FQNNGV as CDR2. The junction shows trimming of 5 bases on V and 4 bases on J, plus 11 bases between the germline ends. The CDR3 runs 13 amino acids, cysteine and phenylalanine included. The sequence is cut down to CDR3 DNA, 39 bases in frame from base 1. The sample comes from a study of CD8+ T cells in alopecia areata (dated by TCRdb to 2016 to 2019). Regarding the study in general: Treated patients were enrolled in an open-label pilot trial of oral tofacitinib at 5 to 10 mg twice daily for moderate-to-severe alopecia areata. Tofacitinib was administered for 6 to 18 months, and 6 months of follow-up off drug were then conducted to assess delayed response and recurrence. Scalp clonality was compared across normal scalp (n=4), patchy alopecia areata scalp (n=8), and alopecia totalis/universalis scalp (n=8). The study used high-throughput TCRbeta sequencing to examine T cell clonal expansion in alopecia areata, in both the C3H/HeJ mouse model and human patients. TCRbeta CDR3 regions were amplified by immunoSEQ multiplex PCR using 35 Vbeta forward and 13 Jbeta reverse primers. Patients on tofacitinib were biopsied at baseline and after 4 and 24 weeks of treatment, and several of the patients also had a later scalp biopsy. In treated patients, disease severity was measured using the SALT score, which gives the percentage of scalp surface area affected. RNA was obtained with the PAXgene miRNA kit for fixed scalp, the miRNeasy kit for PBMCs, and the RNeasy kit for mouse skin. Human TCRbeta sequencing covered scalp tissue and sorted CD4+ and CD8+ peripheral blood T cells from patchy and totalis/universalis alopecia areata patients and healthy controls.

Points the paper makes about the study in general: Resident alphabeta T cells in normal human skin are also sequenced, complicating scalp TCR repertoire analysis, unlike mouse skin dominated by gammadelta T cells. Because the treated cohort was small and had only one nonresponder, larger studies are needed to examine links between baseline CD8+ expansion and response. Compared with mice, TCR sequences shared between patients were less clear, possibly partly because of HLA diversity across the patient population. Lesional scalp, especially in alopecia totalis/universalis, showed higher clonality and more expanded CD8+ clones than normal scalp, suggesting antigenic drive. Tofacitinib significantly decreased scalp clonality and the number of expanded CD8+ clones among the top 100 scalp clones. During tofacitinib treatment, many expanded lesional clones remained in scalp and blood, and this persistence may partly explain relapse after treatment is stopped.

The chain is encoded by TRBV11-2 joined to TRBJ2-5, with TRBD1 as a weak D call on 6 bases. The receptor was isolated from a human donor with alopecia areata. Specimen: CD4+ T cells sorted from blood, collected at week 4, from a patient treated with tofacitinib. The bases are TGTGCCAGCAGCCCACAGGGTCGAGAGACCCAGTACTTC. It translates as CASSPQGRETQYF.